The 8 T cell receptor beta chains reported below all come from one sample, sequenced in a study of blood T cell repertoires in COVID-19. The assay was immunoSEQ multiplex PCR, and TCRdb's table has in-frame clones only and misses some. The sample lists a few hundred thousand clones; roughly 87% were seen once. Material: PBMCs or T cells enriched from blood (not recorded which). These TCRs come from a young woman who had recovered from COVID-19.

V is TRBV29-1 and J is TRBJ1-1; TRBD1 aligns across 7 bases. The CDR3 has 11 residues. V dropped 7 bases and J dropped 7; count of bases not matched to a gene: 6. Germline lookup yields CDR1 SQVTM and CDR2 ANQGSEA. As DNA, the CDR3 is TGCAGCGATTCCTGGGACAGTGAAGCTTTCTTT. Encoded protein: CSDSWDSEAFF. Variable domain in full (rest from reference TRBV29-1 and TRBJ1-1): SAVISQKPSRDICQRGTSLTIQCQVDSQVTMMFWYRQQPGQSLTLIATANQGSEATYESGFVIDKFPISRPNLTFSTLTVSNMSPEDSSIYLCSDSWDSEAFFGQGTRLTVV.

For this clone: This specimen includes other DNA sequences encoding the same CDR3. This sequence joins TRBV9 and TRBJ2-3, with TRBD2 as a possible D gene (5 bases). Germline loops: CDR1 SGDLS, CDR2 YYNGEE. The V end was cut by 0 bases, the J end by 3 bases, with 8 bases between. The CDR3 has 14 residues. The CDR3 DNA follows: TGTGCCAGCAGCGTAGTTTCGGGGACAGATACGCAGTATTTT. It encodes CASSVVSGTDTQYF.

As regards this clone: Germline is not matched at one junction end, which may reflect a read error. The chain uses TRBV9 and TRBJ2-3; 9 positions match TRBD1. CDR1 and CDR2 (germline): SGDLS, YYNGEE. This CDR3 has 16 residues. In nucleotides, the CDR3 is TGTGCTAGCAGCGTAGTAGGACAGGGGATTTCAGATACGCAGTATTTT. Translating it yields CASSVVGQGISDTQYF.

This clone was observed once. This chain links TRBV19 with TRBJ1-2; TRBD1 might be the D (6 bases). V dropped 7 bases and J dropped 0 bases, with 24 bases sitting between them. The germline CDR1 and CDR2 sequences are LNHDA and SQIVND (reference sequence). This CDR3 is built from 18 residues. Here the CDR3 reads CASTQYRARESSNYGYTF. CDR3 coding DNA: TGTGCCAGTACCCAGTACAGGGCGAGGGAGTCTTCTAACTATGGCTACACCTTC.

CDR3 sequence reads: CASSWTGSSYEQYF. The CDR3 DNA follows: TGTGCCAGCAGCTGGACGGGAAGCTCCTACGAGCAGTACTTC. The chain joins TRBV7-2 to TRBJ2-7, with D possibly matching TRBD2 (5 bases). This CDR3 comprises 14 residues. Per germline, CDR1 SGHTA and CDR2 FQGNSA. Between the trimmed V and J ends, which lost 4 bases and 0 bases, there was a span of 10 bases.

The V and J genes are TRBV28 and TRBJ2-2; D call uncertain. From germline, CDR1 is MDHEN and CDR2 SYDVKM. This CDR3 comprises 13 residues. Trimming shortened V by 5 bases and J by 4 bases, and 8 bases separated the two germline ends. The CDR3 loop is CASSRRSTGELFF. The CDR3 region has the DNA TGTGCCAGCAGTCGAAGGAGCACCGGGGAGCTGTTTTTT.

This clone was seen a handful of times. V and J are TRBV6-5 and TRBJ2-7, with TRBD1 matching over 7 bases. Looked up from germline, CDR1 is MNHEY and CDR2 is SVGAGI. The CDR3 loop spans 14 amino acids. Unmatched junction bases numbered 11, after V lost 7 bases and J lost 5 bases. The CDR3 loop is CASTDRDKTHEQYF. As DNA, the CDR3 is TGTGCCAGCACCGACAGGGATAAAACCCACGAGCAGTACTTC.

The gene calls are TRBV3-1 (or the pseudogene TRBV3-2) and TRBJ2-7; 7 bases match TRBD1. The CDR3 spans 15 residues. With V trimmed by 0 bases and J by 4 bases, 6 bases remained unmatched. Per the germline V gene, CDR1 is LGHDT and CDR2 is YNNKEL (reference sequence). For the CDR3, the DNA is TGTGCCAGCAGCCAAGATAGGGGGCAGAGGTACGAGCAGTACTTC. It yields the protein CASSQDRGQRYEQYF.